This TCR beta chain originates from a study of cytomegalovirus exposure and HLA in healthy donors. CDR3 length: 13 amino acids. Germline lookup yields CDR1 SGHRS and CDR2 YFSETQ. Trimming took off 1 base at V and 1 base at J, with 4 bases between the two ends. Primers: 60 Vbeta forward and 13 Jbeta reverse. Clones were sequenced by immunoSEQ multiplex PCR, and TCRdb holds only the in-frame ones, with some missing. The sample lists 200,000 or so clones, around 86% occurring once. This clone was picked up a small number of times. Sequencing was done on a sample of PBMCs. This TCR derives from a man in his thirties or forties in good health and CMV-seronegative. The rearrangement uses TRBV5-1 and TRBJ2-3; D not certain. The CDR3 DNA sequence: TGCGCCAGCAGCTTGAGAGGCACAGATACGCAGTATTTT. As protein: CASSLRGTDTQYF.